This T cell receptor beta chain was identified during a study of identical twins. A universal primer binding site was introduced by template switching. The final cDNA contained unique molecular identifiers. TCRdb reanalysed the 5' RACE reads using MiXCR and keeps one entry per CDR3 protein. The data contain roughly 570,000 distinct CDR3 sequences, just under 10% of them singletons. The sample holds a few counts of this clonotype. The target antigen is unknown. General study points: Where out-of-frame alpha sequences were twin-shared, they showed excess low generation probability.

The CDR3 totals 18 residues. The V segment lost 3 bases and the J segment 4 bases; nucleotides outside the gene matches: 14. Germline CDR1 LGHNA, CDR2 YNFKEQ. These data also featured in a second study, about yellow fever vaccine responses in identical twins.

Material for sequencing was PBMCs. The receptor was derived from a woman under 30 in good health. The gene calls are TRBV4-2 and TRBJ2-5, with 10 bases aligning to TRBD1. The CDR3: CASSQQGSGTGDLETQYF. CDR3 nucleotides: TGTGCCAGCAGCCAGCAGGGATCCGGGACAGGGGATTTAGAGACCCAGTACTTC.